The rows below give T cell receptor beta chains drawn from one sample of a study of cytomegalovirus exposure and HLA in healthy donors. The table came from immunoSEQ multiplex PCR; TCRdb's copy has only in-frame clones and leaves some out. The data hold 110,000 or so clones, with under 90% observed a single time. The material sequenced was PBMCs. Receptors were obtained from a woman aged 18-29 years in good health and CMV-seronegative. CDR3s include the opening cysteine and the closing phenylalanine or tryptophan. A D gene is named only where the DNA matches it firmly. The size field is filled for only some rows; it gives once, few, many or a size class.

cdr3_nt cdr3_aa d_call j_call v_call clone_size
TGCGCCAGCAGTGATGCAGGCTTCTACACTGAAGCTTTCTTT CASSDAGFYTEAFF . TRBJ1-1 TRBV10-2 .
TGTGCCAGCAGTTTCAGGGACAGACCTCTAAGGCAGTTCTTC CASSFRDRPLRQFF TRBD1 TRBJ2-1 TRBV11-3 .
TGCGCCAGCAGCCAAGAGACTAGGACCTATGGCTACACCTTC CASSQETRTYGYTF . TRBJ1-2 TRBV4-3 once
TGTGCCAGCAGTTTGTCGATTGGGGGGTACGAGCAGTACTTC CASSLSIGGYEQYF . TRBJ2-7 TRBV28 .
TGTGCCAGCAGCGTAGGACTGGGCAGGGATGCGGCAGGAAACACCATATATTTT CASSVGLGRDAAGNTIYF . TRBJ1-3 TRBV9 .
TGTGCCTGGAGTCCGGGGGGGGGAAAGGGTTACTATGGCTACACCTTC CAWSPGGGKGYYGYTF . TRBJ1-2 TRBV30 .
TGTGCCAGCAGATCGGACAGGATTAACACTGAAGCTTTCTTT CASRSDRINTEAFF TRBD1 TRBJ1-1 TRBV5-8 .
TGTGCCAGCAGCTTGGGACAGGGAATATCTGGGGCCAACGTCCTGACTTTC CASSLGQGISGANVLTF TRBD1 TRBJ2-6 TRBV7-9 .
TGCAGCGTCACAGGGAGCTTGAACACTGAAGCTTTCTTT CSVTGSLNTEAFF . TRBJ1-1 TRBV29-1 .
TGTGCCAGCAGCCCTGGACAGGTTCAAGAGACCCAGTACTTC CASSPGQVQETQYF TRBD1 TRBJ2-5 TRBV5-5 once
TGTGCCAACCAGGGAACCTCGAACACCGGGGAGCTGTTTTTT CANQGTSNTGELFF . TRBJ2-2 TRBV11-2 few
TGTGCCAGCAGTTTTGGGTCTAGCGGCTCCTACGAGCAGTACTTC CASSFGSSGSYEQYF TRBD2 TRBJ2-7 TRBV28 .
TGTGCCAGCAGCCGAGGAGGCCCCAATCAGCCCCAGCATTTT CASSRGGPNQPQHF . TRBJ1-5 TRBV28 .
TGCAGCGTTGGGGTTGGACAGGGAACTTATAGCAATCAGCCCCAGCATTTT CSVGVGQGTYSNQPQHF TRBD1 TRBJ1-5 TRBV29-1 .
TGTGCCAGCAGCCAACTAGCAGCGAGCACAGATACGCAGTATTTT CASSQLAASTDTQYF . TRBJ2-3 TRBV4-2 .
TGCGCCAGCAGTGAGTATGGGACTAGTAACAATGAGCAGTTCTTC CASSEYGTSNNEQFF TRBD2 TRBJ2-1 TRBV10-2 .
TGTGCCAGCAGTCTTAAATTGAACACTGAAGCTTTCTTT CASSLKLNTEAFF . TRBJ1-1 TRBV6-5 .
TGTGCCAGCAGTTACTCTCGGTGGAATTCACCCCTCCACTTT CASSYSRWNSPLHF . TRBJ1-6 TRBV6-6 .
TGTGCCAGCAGCTTAGAATCAGGGGTTTATGAAAAACTGTTTTTT CASSLESGVYEKLFF . TRBJ1-4 TRBV7-2 .
TGTGCCAGCACAGGGGGAGAGACCCTCCACTTT CASTGGETLHF TRBD1 TRBJ1-6 TRBV6-6 .
TGTGCCAGCAGTGAATCGGAACGGACAGGCACAGATACGCAGTATTTT CASSESERTGTDTQYF . TRBJ2-3 TRBV25-1 .
TGCGCCAGCAGCCCCCACGAGCGTACCGGGGAGCTGTTTTTT CASSPHERTGELFF . TRBJ2-2 TRBV5-1 .
TGCAGCGTTGCGGACAGCTATAATCAGCCCCAGCATTTT CSVADSYNQPQHF . TRBJ1-5 TRBV29-1 .
TGTGCCAGTAGTGCTCTAACGGGGGGCGATGGCTACACCTTC CASSALTGGDGYTF . TRBJ1-2 TRBV19 .
TGTGCCAGCTCACCAGGGAGCACTGAAGCTTTCTTT CASSPGSTEAFF . TRBJ1-1 TRBV18 .